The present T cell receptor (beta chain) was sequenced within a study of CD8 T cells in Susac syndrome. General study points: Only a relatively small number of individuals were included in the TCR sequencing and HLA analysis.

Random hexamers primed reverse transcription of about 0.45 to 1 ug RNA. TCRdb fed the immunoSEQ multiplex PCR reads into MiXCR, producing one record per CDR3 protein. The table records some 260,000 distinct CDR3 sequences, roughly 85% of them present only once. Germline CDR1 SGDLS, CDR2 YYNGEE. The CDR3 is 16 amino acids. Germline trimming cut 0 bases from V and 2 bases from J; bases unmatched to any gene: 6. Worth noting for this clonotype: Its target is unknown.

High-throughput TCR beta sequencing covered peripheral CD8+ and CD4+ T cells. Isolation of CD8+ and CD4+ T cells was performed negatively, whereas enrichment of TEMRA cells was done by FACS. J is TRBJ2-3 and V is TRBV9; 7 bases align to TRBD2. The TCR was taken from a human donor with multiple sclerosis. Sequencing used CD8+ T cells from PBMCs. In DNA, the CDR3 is TGTGCCAGCAGCGTAGACAGCGGGACGGTCACAGATACGCAGTATTTT. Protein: CASSVDSGTVTDTQYF.